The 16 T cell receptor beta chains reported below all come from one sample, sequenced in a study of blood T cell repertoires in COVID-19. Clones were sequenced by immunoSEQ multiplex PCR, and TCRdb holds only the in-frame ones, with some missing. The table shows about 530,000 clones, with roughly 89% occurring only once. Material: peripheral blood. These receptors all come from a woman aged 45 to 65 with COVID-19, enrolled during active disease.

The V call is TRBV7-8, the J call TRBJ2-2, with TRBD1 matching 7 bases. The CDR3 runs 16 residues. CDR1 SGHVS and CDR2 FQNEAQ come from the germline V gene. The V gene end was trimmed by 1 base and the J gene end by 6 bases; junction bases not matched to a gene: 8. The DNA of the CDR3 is TGTGCCAGCAGCTTAGATGACAGGGTTGCAGCCGGGGAGCTGTTTTTT. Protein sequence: CASSLDDRVAAGELFF.

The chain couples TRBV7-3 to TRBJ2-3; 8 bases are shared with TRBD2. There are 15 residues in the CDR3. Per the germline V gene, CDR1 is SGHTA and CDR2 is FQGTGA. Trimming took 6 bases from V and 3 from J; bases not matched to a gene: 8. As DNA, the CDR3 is TGTGCCAGCAGTCGGGAGGGACATAGTACAGATACGCAGTATTTT. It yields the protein CASSREGHSTDTQYF.

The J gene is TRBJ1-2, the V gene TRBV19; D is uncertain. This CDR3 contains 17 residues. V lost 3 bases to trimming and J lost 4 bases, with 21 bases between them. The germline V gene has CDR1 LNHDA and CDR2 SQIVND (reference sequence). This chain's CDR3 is CASSIYQRSSTIYGYTF. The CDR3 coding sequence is TGTGCCAGTAGTATTTATCAGCGCTCGAGTACCATCTATGGCTACACCTTC.

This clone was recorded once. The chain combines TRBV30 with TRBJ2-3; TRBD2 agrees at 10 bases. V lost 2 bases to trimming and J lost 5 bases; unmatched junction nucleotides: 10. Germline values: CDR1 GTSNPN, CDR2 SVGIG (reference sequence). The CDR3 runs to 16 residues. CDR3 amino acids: CAWSSQRGGREDTQYF. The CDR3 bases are TGTGCCTGGAGTTCACAGCGGGGGGGCCGGGAAGATACGCAGTATTTT.

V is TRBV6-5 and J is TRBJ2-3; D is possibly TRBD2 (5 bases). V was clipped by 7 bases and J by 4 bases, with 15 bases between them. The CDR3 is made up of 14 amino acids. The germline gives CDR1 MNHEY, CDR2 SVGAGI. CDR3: CASTLGTAADTQYF. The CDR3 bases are TGTGCCAGCACTCTAGGTACAGCGGCAGATACGCAGTATTTT.

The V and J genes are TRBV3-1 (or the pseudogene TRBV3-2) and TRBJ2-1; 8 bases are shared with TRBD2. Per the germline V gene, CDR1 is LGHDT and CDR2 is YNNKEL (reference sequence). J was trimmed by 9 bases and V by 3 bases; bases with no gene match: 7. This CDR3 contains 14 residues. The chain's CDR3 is CASSQGLEFGEQFF. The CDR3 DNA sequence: TGTGCCAGCAGCCAGGGACTAGAATTCGGTGAGCAGTTCTTC.

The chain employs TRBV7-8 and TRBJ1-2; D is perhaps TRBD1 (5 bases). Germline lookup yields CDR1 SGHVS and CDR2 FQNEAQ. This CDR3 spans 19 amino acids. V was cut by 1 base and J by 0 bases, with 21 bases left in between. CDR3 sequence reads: CASSLGPGTHRLANYGYTF. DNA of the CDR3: TGTGCCAGCAGCTTAGGCCCCGGGACTCACCGTTTAGCTAACTATGGCTACACCTTC.

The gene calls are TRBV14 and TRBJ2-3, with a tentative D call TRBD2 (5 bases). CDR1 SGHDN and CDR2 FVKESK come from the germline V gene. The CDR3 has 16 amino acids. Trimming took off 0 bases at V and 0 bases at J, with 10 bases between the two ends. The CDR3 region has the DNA TGTGCCAGCAGCCAAGATATCGAGCGGAGCACAGATACGCAGTATTTT. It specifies CASSQDIERSTDTQYF. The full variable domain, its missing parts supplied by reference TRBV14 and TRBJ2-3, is EAGVTQFPSHSVIEKGQTVTLRCDPISGHDNLYWYRRVMGKEIKFLLHFVKESKQDESGMPNNRFLAERTGGTYSTLKVQPAELEDSGVYFCASSQDIERSTDTQYFGPGTRLTVL.

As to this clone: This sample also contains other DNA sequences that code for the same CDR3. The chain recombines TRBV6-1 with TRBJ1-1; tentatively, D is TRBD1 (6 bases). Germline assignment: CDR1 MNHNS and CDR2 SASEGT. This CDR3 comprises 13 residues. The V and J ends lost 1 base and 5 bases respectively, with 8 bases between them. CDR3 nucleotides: TGTGCCAGCAGTGAAGGAAGGGGGACTGAAGCTTTCTTT. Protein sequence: CASSEGRGTEAFF.

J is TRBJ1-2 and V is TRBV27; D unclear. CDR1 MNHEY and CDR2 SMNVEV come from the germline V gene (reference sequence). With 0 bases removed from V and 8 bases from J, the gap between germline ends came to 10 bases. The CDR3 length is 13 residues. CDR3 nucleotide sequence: TGTGCCAGCAGTTTATCATCGACTGAAGGCTACACCTTC. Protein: CASSLSSTEGYTF.

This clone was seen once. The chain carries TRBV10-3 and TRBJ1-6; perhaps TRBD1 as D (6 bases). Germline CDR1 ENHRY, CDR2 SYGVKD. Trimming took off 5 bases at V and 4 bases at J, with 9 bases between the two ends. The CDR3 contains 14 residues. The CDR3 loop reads CAISPQGYNSPLHF. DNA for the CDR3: TGTGCCATCAGTCCGCAGGGGTATAATTCACCCCTCCACTTT.

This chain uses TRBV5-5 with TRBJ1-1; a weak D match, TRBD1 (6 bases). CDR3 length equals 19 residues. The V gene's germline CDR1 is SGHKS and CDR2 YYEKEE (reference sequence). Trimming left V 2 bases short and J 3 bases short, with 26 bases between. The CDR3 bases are TGTGCCAGCAGCTTCGGCAGGGGTTGGGCGGCCCTGGGAGACACTGAAGCTTTCTTT. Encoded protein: CASSFGRGWAALGDTEAFF.

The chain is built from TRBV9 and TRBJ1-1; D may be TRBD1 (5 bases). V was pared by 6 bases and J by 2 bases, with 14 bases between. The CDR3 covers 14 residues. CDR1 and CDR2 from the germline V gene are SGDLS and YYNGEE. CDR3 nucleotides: TGTGCCAGCAAGCCCTGGAGGGGTAACACTGAAGCTTTCTTT. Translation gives CASKPWRGNTEAFF. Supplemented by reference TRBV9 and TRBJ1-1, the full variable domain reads DSGVTQTPKHLITATGQRVTLRCSPRSGDLSVYWYQQSLDQGLQFLIQYYNGEERAKGNILERFSAQQFPDLHSELNLSSLELGDSALYFCASKPWRGNTEAFFGQGTRLTVV.

The CDR3 region has the DNA TGTGCCAGCAGCCAAGGGACAGGGGGATTCACCGGGGAGCTGTTTTTT. Translating gives CASSQGTGGFTGELFF. This rearrangement joins TRBV3-1 (or the pseudogene TRBV3-2) to TRBJ2-2, with 10 bases identical to TRBD1. Looked up from germline, CDR1 is LGHDT and CDR2 is YNNKEL (reference sequence). The CDR3 totals 16 residues. V was pared by 1 base and J by 4 bases, with 3 bases of the junction left unmatched.

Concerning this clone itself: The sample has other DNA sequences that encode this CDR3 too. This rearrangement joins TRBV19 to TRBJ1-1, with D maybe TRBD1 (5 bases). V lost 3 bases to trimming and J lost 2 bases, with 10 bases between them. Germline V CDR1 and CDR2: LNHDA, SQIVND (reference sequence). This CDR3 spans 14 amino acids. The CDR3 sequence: CASSMGQPNTEAFF. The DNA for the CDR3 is TGTGCCAGTAGTATGGGGCAGCCTAACACTGAAGCTTTCTTT.

The CDR3 nucleotides are TGTGCCTGGAGTTCATCTCAGGAGTTCTTC. As protein: CAWSSSQEFF. V and J are TRBV30 and TRBJ2-1; no clear D. The CDR3 totals 10 residues. Germline V lookup: CDR1 GTSNPN, CDR2 SVGIG (reference sequence). Trimming stripped 2 bases from V and 14 bases from J, with 10 bases between.